This T cell receptor (beta chain) was identified during a study of blood T cell repertoires in COVID-19. The wider study: COVID-19 samples, acute and convalescent, were from the United States, Italy and Spain. In each case, the material was cDNA or gDNA derived from T cells, B-cell-depleted T cells, or PBMCs.

Germline CDR1 is LNHDA and CDR2 is SQIVND (reference sequence). The CDR3 covers 16 residues. The trim removed 5 bases at V and 5 bases at J, leaving 8 bases unmatched. In the original processing: Nucleated cell counts were estimated from reference gene primer amplification. Generated by immunoSEQ multiplex PCR, the TCRdb table keeps only in-frame clones and is missing some. V and J calls and clone size are copied from that table; D and trimming were computed from the DNA. The table shows fewer than 95,000 clones, with 80% to 90% occurring only once. The sequenced material came from peripheral blood. The chain combines TRBV19 with TRBJ2-5; the match to TRBD2 covers 13 bases. This receptor was taken from a man aged 50-59 years with active or convalescent COVID-19. The CDR3 DNA follows: TGTGCCAGTAGTCCAAGACTAGCGGGGGGCGGGGAGACCCAGTACTTC. This gives the protein CASSPRLAGGGETQYF.